The 26 T cell receptor beta chains in this list originate from one sample, sequenced in a study of T cells after posttransplantation cyclophosphamide. Treatment was busulfan-fludarabine conditioning, a marrow graft, and cyclophosphamide on days +3 and +4. The repertoire was sequenced with immunoSEQ multiplex PCR; TCRdb's copy has only in-frame clones and lacks some. Found here are thousands of clones, no singletons; the ten largest cover 25% to 35%. The material sequenced was PBMCs, taken after allogeneic stem cell transplant with posttransplant cyclophosphamide. The receptors shown here come from a male patient in his thirties who received an allogeneic stem cell transplant from a related donor, was CMV-positive, and had acute GVHD only. Some T cells may possibly be graft donor cells.

Many counts were recorded for this clone. This chain connects TRBV7-2 to TRBJ2-7; TRBD1 matches at 12 bases. The V segment lost 4 bases and the J segment 6 bases; nucleotides outside the gene matches: 7. The CDR3 length is 15 residues. Germline V gene sequence: CDR1 SGHTA, CDR2 FQGNSA. CDR3 in DNA: TGTGCCAGCAGCTCTACCTGGGACAGGGGGCGCGAGCAGTACTTC. This translates into CASSSTWDRGREQYF.

This clone was detected ten times or more. The V and J genes are TRBV6-1 and TRBJ1-2; weak D call: TRBD1 (6 bases). Trimming pared 1 base from V and 4 bases from J, leaving 7 bases between. CDR3 length: 13 amino acids. Germline-derived CDR1 and CDR2 are MNHNS and SASEGT. CDR3 bases: TGTGCCAGCAGTGAAGGGACAGCCTATGGCTACACCTTC. This encodes CASSEGTAYGYTF.

This clone was observed at least ten times. The chain combines TRBV30 with TRBJ2-7, with D possibly matching TRBD1 (6 bases). The CDR3 covers 12 residues. V shed 0 bases and J shed 4 bases, with 7 bases lying between them. The germline CDR1 and CDR2 sequences are GTSNPN and SVGIG (reference sequence). CDR3 sequence reads: CAWSVQGYEQYF. CDR3 bases: TGTGCCTGGAGTGTACAGGGTTACGAGCAGTACTTC.

This clone was observed at least ten times. V usage is TRBV18 and J usage is TRBJ1-2, with a tentative D call TRBD1 (5 bases). The CDR3 loop spans 15 amino acids. The ends were cut back, 6 bases at V and 1 base at J, with 15 bases in the middle. The germline CDR1 and CDR2 sequences are KGHSH and LQKENI. Written as DNA, the CDR3 is TGTGCCAGCTCCCGAGACAGCGTGCTTAACTATGGCTACACCTTC. It specifies CASSRDSVLNYGYTF.

By sample share, this clone is medium-sized. The V gene is TRBV10-2, the J gene TRBJ1-4; TRBD1 matches at 7 bases. J gave up 11 bases and V 6 bases, and 9 bases lay outside the gene matches. CDR1 is WSHSY, CDR2 SAAADI, per germline. The CDR3 runs 13 residues. This CDR3 is CASREGGAGKLFF. CDR3 nucleotides: TGCGCCAGCAGGGAAGGGGGCGCGGGGAAACTGTTTTTT.

This clone qualifies as medium-sized (0.01 to 0.1%). The chain is built from TRBV28 and TRBJ1-2; 12 nucleotides line up with TRBD1. CDR1 is MDHEN and CDR2 is SYDVKM in the germline V gene. Trimming at V came to 4 bases and at J to 7 bases, leaving 10 bases not matched to a gene. The CDR3 covers 16 residues. The DNA of the CDR3 is TGTGCCAGCAGTTCCGGGACAGGGGGCGCGATCGGTGGCTACACCTTC. This codes for CASSSGTGGAIGGYTF.

In its sample, this clone ranks as medium-sized. The chain employs TRBV19 and TRBJ1-3; D possibly corresponds to TRBD1 (5 bases). Trimming shortened V by 7 bases and J by 0 bases, and 16 bases separated the two germline ends. The CDR3 runs 16 residues. CDR1 LNHDA and CDR2 SQIVND come from the germline V gene (reference sequence). The CDR3 region has the DNA TGTGCCAGTATATCTTGGGAGGGGAGCTCTGGAAACACCATATATTTT. Residues: CASISWEGSSGNTIYF.

This clone showed up many times. The gene calls are TRBV5-1 and TRBJ2-5, with 9 bases aligning to TRBD2. Germline V gives CDR1 SGHRS, CDR2 YFSETQ. CDR3 length equals 16 residues. The V and J ends lost 0 bases and 4 bases, in that order; junction bases with no gene match: 7. The CDR3 spells CASSLVASGVRETQYF. CDR3 DNA: TGCGCCAGCAGCTTGGTAGCTAGCGGGGTCAGAGAGACCCAGTACTTC. Full variable domain (outside the CDR3, taken from reference TRBV5-1 and TRBJ2-5): KAGVTQTPRYLIKTRGQQVTLSCSPISGHRSVSWYQQTPGQGLQFLFEYFSETQRNKGNFPGRFSGRQFSNSRSEMNVSTLELGDSALYLCASSLVASGVRETQYFGPGTRLLVL.

The table lists this clone with many counts. The chain links TRBV12-3 or TRBV12-4 to TRBJ2-5, with D possibly being TRBD2 (7 bases). Between the trimmed V and J ends, which lost 6 bases and 5 bases, there was a span of 22 bases. The CDR3 is made up of 16 amino acids. CDR3 sequence: CASSLGGAGVRETQYF. DNA of the CDR3: TGTGCCAGCAGCTTGGGGGGGGCAGGGGTTAGGGAGACCCAGTACTTC.

This clone was found many times. The genes are TRBV2 and TRBJ2-7; TRBD2 is a possible D gene (6 bases). Germline V lookup: CDR1 SNHLY, CDR2 FYNNEI. CDR3 length: 16 amino acids. The V end lost 5 bases, the J end lost 0 bases, and 17 bases lay between the germline ends. The CDR3 sequence: CASSWSRGTSSYEQYF. In DNA, the CDR3 is TGTGCCAGCAGTTGGAGCCGGGGGACCTCCTCCTACGAGCAGTACTTC. The full variable domain, completed using reference TRBV2 and TRBJ2-7, is EPEVTQTPSHQVTQMGQEVILRCVPISNHLYFYWYRQILGQKVEFLVSFYNNEISEKSEIFDDQFSVERPDGSNFTLKIRSTKLEDSAMYFCASSWSRGTSSYEQYFGPGTRLTVT.

In this sample, this clone turned up many times. The J gene is TRBJ2-3, the V gene TRBV5-1; D is ambiguous. V was pared by 0 bases and J by 2 bases, with 10 bases between. The CDR3 spans 15 residues. CDR1 SGHRS and CDR2 YFSETQ come from the germline V gene. CDR3 in DNA: TGCGCCAGCAGCTTGGGAAACAGAGACACAGATACGCAGTATTTT. Translating gives CASSLGNRDTDTQYF.

A remark on this clone: A read error may be the cause here, since a much bigger clone is one base away. In the same sample, other DNA sequences code for this CDR3. V usage is TRBV5-1 and J usage is TRBJ1-6; D unclear. The CDR3 loop spans 14 amino acids. Germline V CDR1 and CDR2: SGHRS, YFSETQ. In DNA form, the CDR3 reads TGCGCCAGCAGCACCGATACTAATAATTCACCCCTACACTTT. Protein product: CASSTDTNNSPLHF.

By frequency in the sample, this clone is medium-sized (0.01 to 0.1%). CDR3: CATGTYNSPLHF. The CDR3 region has the DNA TGTGCGACTGGCACCTATAATTCACCCCTCCACTTT. This chain links TRBV19 with TRBJ1-6; D is uncertain. This CDR3 has 12 residues. Per germline, CDR1 LNHDA and CDR2 SQIVND (reference sequence). Using reference TRBV19 and TRBJ1-6 for the parts outside the CDR3, the full variable domain is DGGITQSPKYLFRKEGQNVTLSCEQNLNHDAMYWYRQDPGQGLRLIYYSQIVNDFQKGDIAEGYSVSREKKESFPLTVTSAQKNPTAFYLCATGTYNSPLHFGNGTRLTVT.

Many counts were recorded for this clone. V usage is TRBV5-4 and J usage is TRBJ2-7; D is uncertain. V was clipped by 0 bases and J by 2 bases, with 6 bases between them. CDR3 length equals 13 residues. The germline gives CDR1 SGHNT, CDR2 YYREEE (reference sequence). The chain's CDR3 is CASSLEPAYEQYF. CDR3 coding DNA: TGTGCCAGCAGCTTGGAGCCTGCCTACGAGCAGTACTTC.

In its sample, this clone was seen many times. The J gene is TRBJ2-1, the V gene TRBV6-2 or TRBV6-3; a possible D gene is TRBD1 (6 bases). The germline V gene encodes CDR1 MNHEY and CDR2 SVGEGT. This CDR3 has 15 amino acids. V was cut by 5 bases and J by 2 bases, with 13 bases left in between. The DNA for the CDR3 is TGTGCCAGCAGTCCCACCCGGACAGCCTACAATGAGCAGTTCTTC. It is translated as CASSPTRTAYNEQFF.

In its sample, this clone was seen many times. The chain carries TRBV12-3 or TRBV12-4 and TRBJ1-2, with TRBD1 identical over 7 bases. The CDR3 length is 16 residues. After removal of 11 bases from V and 6 bases from J, the junction contained 21 bases not matched to a gene. CDR3 DNA sequence: TGTGCCTCGATAGAGGGCTCCCGGGACAGCTACGATGGCTACACCTTC. Translation gives CASIEGSRDSYDGYTF.

This clone has ten or more counts. The chain links TRBV6-5 to TRBJ1-2, with D possibly TRBD1 on 5 matching bases. The CDR3 totals 12 residues. V gave up 6 bases and J gave up 10 bases, with 15 bases separating them. Germline V gene lookup returns CDR1 MNHEY and CDR2 SVGAGI. The CDR3 here is CASSETDTIYTF. The CDR3 coding sequence is TGTGCCAGCAGCGAAACGGACACGATCTACACCTTC.

This clone was seen only a few times. A much bigger clone sits one base away, suggesting this may be a read error. The chain joins TRBV12-3 or TRBV12-4 to TRBJ2-1; no reliable D call. This CDR3 is 13 amino acids long. Trimming cost V 3 bases and J 11 bases, with 14 bases left between them. The CDR3 sequence: CASSLNRVSQQFF. The CDR3 nucleotides read TGTGCCAGCAGTTTGAATCGGGTTAGTCAGCAGTTCTTC.

The table lists this clone with many counts. This sequence joins TRBV4-1 and TRBJ2-3; weak D call: TRBD2 (6 bases). The length of the CDR3 is 16 residues. V dropped 0 bases and J dropped 2 bases, with 12 bases sitting between them. The germline V gene encodes CDR1 MGHRA and CDR2 YSYEKL. The CDR3 sequence is CASSQEGRGFTDTQYF. The CDR3 DNA is TGCGCCAGCAGCCAAGAAGGGCGGGGCTTCACAGATACGCAGTATTTT.

This clone has a count of ten or more. The chain employs TRBV6-5 and TRBJ2-3, with a tentative D call TRBD2 (6 bases). Trimming shortened V by 0 bases and J by 3 bases, and 7 bases separated the two germline ends. CDR1 is MNHEY, CDR2 SVGAGI, per germline. This CDR3 has 14 residues. CDR3 sequence: CASSYSRGTDTQYF. CDR3 nucleotides: TGTGCCAGCAGTTACTCGCGGGGAACAGATACGCAGTATTTT.

By sample fraction, this clone is medium-sized. This chain connects TRBV28 to TRBJ1-1, with 7 bases lining up with TRBD1. CDR1 MDHEN and CDR2 SYDVKM come from the germline V gene. The CDR3 spans 14 residues. J lost 3 bases, V lost 6 bases, and 7 bases had no gene match. CDR3 in amino acids: CASRNDRADTEAFF. The CDR3 nucleotides are TGTGCCAGCAGAAATGACAGGGCGGACACTGAAGCTTTCTTT. Supplemented by reference TRBV28 and TRBJ1-1, the full variable domain reads DVKVTQSSRYLVKRTGEKVFLECVQDMDHENMFWYRQDPGLGLRLIYFSYDVKMKEKGDIPEGYSVSREKKERFSLILESASTNQTSMYLCASRNDRADTEAFFGQGTRLTVV.

The table lists this clone with many counts. The chain combines TRBV5-1 with TRBJ2-5; unclear D gene. V lost 4 bases to trimming and J lost 3 bases, with 10 bases between them. CDR1 and CDR2 from the germline V gene are SGHRS and YFSETQ. This CDR3 spans 13 amino acids. Here the CDR3 reads CASSRRREETQYF. The CDR3 nucleotides are TGCGCCAGCAGCCGAAGAAGGGAAGAGACCCAGTACTTC.

The chain recombines TRBV5-6 with TRBJ2-5; the match to TRBD2 covers 12 bases. The length of the CDR3 is 15 residues. J lost 2 bases, V lost 5 bases, and 4 bases had no gene match. The germline V gene encodes CDR1 SGHDT and CDR2 YYEEEE. The CDR3 DNA sequence: TGTGCCAGCAGTCAGCTAGCGGGGGGGCAAGAGACCCAGTACTTC. Amino acid sequence: CASSQLAGGQETQYF.

Sample share makes this clone medium-sized. This sequence joins TRBV10-3 and TRBJ2-5, with TRBD2 identical over 9 bases. The length of the CDR3 is 14 residues. Per the germline V gene, CDR1 is ENHRY and CDR2 is SYGVKD. The V and J ends lost 5 bases and 5 bases, in that order; junction bases with no gene match: 6. The CDR3 protein is CAISLRGGSETQYF. The DNA of the CDR3 is TGTGCCATCAGTTTGCGGGGGGGGTCGGAGACCCAGTACTTC.

By its share, this clone is medium-sized. V gene TRBV14 combines with J gene TRBJ2-7, with 9 positions matching TRBD1. The germline CDR1 and CDR2 sequences are SGHDN and FVKESK. This CDR3 is built from 16 residues. V trimming: 0 bases; J trimming: 2 bases; junction bases outside the gene matches: 5. The CDR3 nucleotides read TGTGCCAGCAGCCAAGATAGGCGGACAGGGGCCTACGAGCAGTACTTC. It codes for CASSQDRRTGAYEQYF.

The CDR3: CASSFAGNSNQPQHF. The CDR3 DNA follows: TGTGCCAGCAGTTTCGCGGGTAATAGCAATCAGCCCCAGCATTTT. The chain recombines TRBV27 with TRBJ1-5; D unresolved. This CDR3 has 15 residues. Germline CDR1 is MNHEY and CDR2 is SMNVEV (reference sequence). V lost 3 bases, J lost 0 bases, and 9 bases lay in between.